This TCR beta chain was profiled in a study of T-cell memory formation after mild COVID-19. Of note for this clonotype: As yet, its antigen is unknown.

Study-wide results and limits: That cross-reactive memory joined was suggested by some responding clones appearing in pre-infection memory.

The TCR alpha and TCR beta cDNA libraries, bearing sample barcodes and UMIs, were generated by 5'RACE using constant-segment primers. TCRdb re-called the 5' RACE reads through MiXCR, storing one row per CDR3 protein. Of 470,000 or so distinct CDR3 sequences in the sample, approximately 19% are singletons; the top ten hold about 22%. Per the germline V gene, CDR1 is WSHSY and CDR2 is SAAADI. V lost 6 bases and J lost 3; bases outside the gene matches: 1. The CDR3 runs 13 residues. The genes are TRBV10-2 and TRBJ2-3, with 9 bases that match TRBD2. Material: PBMCs or a T cell subset sorted from them (not recorded which). The TCR originated in a man between 18 and 35 years old who had mild COVID-19 (a few samples of this study predate the infection). Cell type and time point are not known. In DNA form, the CDR3 reads TGCGCCAGCAGGACTAGCGGAACAGATACGCAGTATTTT. Translation gives CASRTSGTDTQYF.